This T cell receptor beta chain was recovered during a study of human T cells and chemical hapten exposure. In the study overall: Each week of the roughly 23-week study, patients had diphenylcyclopropenone applied to the scalp.

TCRdb reprocessed the RACE reads via MiXCR and lists one record per CDR3 protein. This repertoire shows approximately 400,000 distinct CDR3 sequences, roughly 5% found once; its top ten account for approximately 2.5%. Time point specified: patch test 1, 2 weeks after DPC sensitization. Treatment specified: therapeutic diphenylcyclopropenone sensitization with weekly scalp DPC. Someone pulled total RNA out of unfractionated whole blood. The CDR3 spans 11 residues. V dropped 9 bases and J dropped 4 bases, with 9 bases sitting between them. Germline-derived CDR1 and CDR2 are SNHLY and FYNNEI. This clonotype was counted ten times or more.

This chain uses TRBV2 with TRBJ1-1, with D possibly TRBD1 on 5 matching bases. The clonotype originates from a woman between 50 and 59 years old with alopecia areata. Some clones in this sample may be carry-over from other donors' samples. Sequencing used whole blood, obtained in connection with sensitization to the hapten diphenylcyclopropenone (DPC). CDR3 in DNA: TGTGCCAGAGGGGTTGGCACTGAAGCTTTCTTT. Its protein product is CARGVGTEAFF.